The 32 T cell receptor beta chains below were found in one sample sequenced in a study of T-cell memory formation after mild COVID-19. Each CDR3 protein is one row after TCRdb ran MiXCR on the 5' RACE reads. The data contain roughly 110,000 distinct CDR3 sequences, 9.5% to 15% of them seen just once; the ten biggest clones take up 25% to 35%. Material for sequencing was PBMCs or a T cell subset sorted from them (not recorded which). These TCRs come from an adult woman who had mild COVID-19 (a few samples of this study predate the infection). Cell type and time point are not known.

This clonotype was counted a few times. CDR3 nucleotide sequence: TGTGCCAGCAGTTATTACACCGGGACAGGTGGAACAACTAATGAAAAACTGTTTTTT. This gives the protein CASSYYTGTGGTTNEKLFF. The chain combines TRBV6-5 with TRBJ1-4, with TRBD1 matching over 8 bases. The CDR3 extends over 19 amino acids. Trimming cost V 3 bases and J 0 bases; bases outside gene matches: 12. CDR1 and CDR2 (germline): MNHEY, SVGAGI.

The V gene is TRBV7-9, the J gene TRBJ2-3; TRBD1 matches at 7 bases. The germline V gene encodes CDR1 SEHNR and CDR2 FQNEAQ (reference sequence). V shed 11 bases and J 2 bases; nucleotides not matched to a gene: 7. This CDR3 is 13 amino acids long. The CDR3: CAGLRGPTDTQYF. In DNA, the CDR3 is TGTGCCGGGCTGAGGGGGCCCACAGATACGCAGTATTTT.

Turning to this clonotype: At one end, the junction sequence differs from germline, possibly due to a read error. The CDR3 DNA is TGTGCCCGCAGCTTTGGCGGGGGGGCGGAAGATACGCAGTATTTT. Protein sequence: CARSFGGGAEDTQYF. The chain couples TRBV5-4 to TRBJ2-3; 9 nucleotides align to TRBD2. The CDR3 runs 15 residues. CDR1 is SGHNT and CDR2 is YYREEE in the germline V gene (reference sequence).

CDR3 nucleotides: TGTGCCAGCAGCTTACATGGCCCGAACGACGAGCAGTACTTC. As protein: CASSLHGPNDEQYF. This chain joins TRBV7-9 and TRBJ2-7, with unresolved D. CDR3 size: 14 residues. The germline V gene has CDR1 SEHNR and CDR2 FQNEAQ (reference sequence). Trimming stripped 2 bases from V and 5 bases from J, with 13 bases between.

This chain connects TRBV5-5 to TRBJ1-2, with D uncertain. The V end lost 1 base, the J end lost 6 bases, and 19 bases lay between the germline ends. This CDR3 is built from 16 residues. Germline CDR1 is SGHKS and CDR2 is YYEKEE (reference sequence). The CDR3 bases are TGTGCCAGCAGCTTGCTGTCGGTTTCGATGTCAAATGGCTACACCTTC. This translates into CASSLLSVSMSNGYTF.

This clonotype occurred many times. V is TRBV7-6 and J is TRBJ2-7; D gene uncertain. CDR1 and CDR2 (germline): SGHVS, FNYEAQ. CDR3 length: 14 residues. The ends were cut back, 9 bases at V and 0 bases at J, with 15 bases in the middle. In DNA form, the CDR3 reads TGTGCCAGTAGCCCCCAGAGTAGCTCCTACGAGCAGTACTTC. Encoded protein: CASSPQSSSYEQYF.

This clonotype turned up a few times. The rearrangement joins TRBV12-3 or TRBV12-4 to TRBJ2-1; TRBD2 is a possible D gene (6 bases). The CDR3 spans 16 residues. Trimming shortened V by 3 bases and J by 1 base, and 13 bases separated the two germline ends. The CDR3 region has the DNA TGTGCCAGCAGTTTCCAGCGGGTCCTATCCTACAATGAGCAGTTCTTC. Translation: CASSFQRVLSYNEQFF.

The rearrangement links TRBV3-1 to TRBJ2-2; D is unclear. V was trimmed by 0 bases and J by 7 bases, leaving 6 bases between them. The CDR3 is made up of 13 amino acids. Germline CDR1 reads LGHDT; CDR2 reads YNNKEL (reference sequence). The CDR3 sequence is CASSQELLGELFF. The DNA for the CDR3 is TGTGCCAGCAGCCAAGAATTACTCGGGGAGCTGTTTTTT.

This clonotype was found a few times. The chain has TRBV19 and TRBJ2-2; D call uncertain. The germline CDR1 and CDR2 sequences are LNHDA and SQIVND (reference sequence). Trimming pared 6 bases from V and 4 bases from J, leaving 15 bases between. The length of the CDR3 is 15 residues. DNA of the CDR3: TGTGCCAGTAGCGCTGCTCTAGTAGGCACCGGGGAGCTGTTTTTT. Translation gives CASSAALVGTGELFF.

This clonotype appeared a few times. V gene TRBV9 combines with J gene TRBJ2-3; D possibly corresponds to TRBD1 (6 bases). Germline V CDR1 and CDR2: SGDLS, YYNGEE. CDR3 size: 15 residues. V lost 4 bases and J lost 4, with 16 bases in between. The CDR3 region has the DNA TGTGCCAGCAGCCGGGGCAGGGGTGAGCCAGATACGCAGTATTTT. Its protein product is CASSRGRGEPDTQYF.

V is TRBV12-3 or TRBV12-4 and J is TRBJ2-5, with 9 bases fitting TRBD1. Trimming took 5 bases from V and 5 from J; bases not matched to a gene: 6. This CDR3 is built from 14 residues. The CDR3 region is CASSAGTGLETQYF. The CDR3, as DNA: TGTGCCAGCAGTGCCGGGACAGGGCTGGAGACCCAGTACTTC.

The chain couples TRBV5-5 to TRBJ1-2; possibly TRBD1 for D (5 bases). V lost 2 bases, J lost 0 bases, and 11 bases lay in between. Per germline, CDR1 SGHKS and CDR2 YYEKEE (reference sequence). This CDR3 has 15 residues. CDR3 sequence reads: CASSLLGASNYGYTF. CDR3 DNA sequence: TGTGCCAGCAGCTTACTCGGGGCCTCTAACTATGGCTACACCTTC.

This clonotype was observed many times. J is TRBJ2-1 and V is TRBV3-1; D possibly matches TRBD1 or TRBD2 (5 bases each). The germline gives CDR1 LGHDT, CDR2 YNNKEL (reference sequence). The CDR3 spans 15 residues. V gave up 7 bases and J gave up 7 bases, with 20 bases separating them. The CDR3 DNA follows: TGTGCCAGCACCCACGGTCGGGACGTTATAAATGAGCAGTTCTTC. It specifies CASTHGRDVINEQFF.

This chain joins TRBV7-9 and TRBJ2-2; 7 bases fit TRBD2. The CDR3 sequence is 17 residues long. Unmatched junction bases numbered 6, after V lost 2 bases and J lost 0 bases. CDR1 and CDR2 from the germline V gene are SEHNR and FQNEAQ (reference sequence). As DNA, the CDR3 is TGTGCCAGCAGCTTAAGCGGGGCCAGGGCGAACACCGGGGAGCTGTTTTTT. Its protein is CASSLSGARANTGELFF.

This clonotype has more than one count but fewer than ten. The CDR3 spells CASSPGYRDRENTEAFF. The CDR3 nucleotides are TGTGCCAGCTCACCAGGATACCGGGACAGGGAGAACACTGAAGCTTTCTTT. This rearrangement joins TRBV18 to TRBJ1-1; 9 positions agree with TRBD1. The CDR3 spans 17 residues. Unmatched junction bases numbered 8, after V lost 2 bases and J lost 1 base. The germline V gene encodes CDR1 KGHSH and CDR2 LQKENI. Full variable domain (missing parts from reference TRBV18 and TRBJ1-1): NAGVMQNPRHLVRRRGQEARLRCSPMKGHSHVYWYRQLPEEGLKFMVYLQKENIIDESGMPKERFSAEFPKEGPSILRIQQVVRGDSAAYFCASSPGYRDRENTEAFFGQGTRLTVV.

This chain uses TRBV7-9 with TRBJ2-7, with TRBD1 matching 8 bases. Germline assignment: CDR1 SEHNR and CDR2 FQNEAQ (reference sequence). The CDR3 loop spans 16 amino acids. The V segment lost 4 bases and the J segment 0 bases; nucleotides outside the gene matches: 8. CDR3 loop: CASSSMGQVISYEQYF. CDR3 coding DNA: TGTGCCAGCAGCTCCATGGGACAGGTCATCTCCTACGAGCAGTACTTC.

This clonotype was counted a few times. The J gene is TRBJ1-6, the V gene TRBV7-9; tentative D call: TRBD1 (6 bases). CDR1 SEHNR and CDR2 FQNEAQ come from the germline V gene (reference sequence). CDR3 length: 15 residues. V dropped 1 base and J dropped 5 bases, with 9 bases sitting between them. The CDR3 sequence is CASSLGSGDNSPLHF. As DNA, the CDR3 is TGTGCCAGCAGCTTAGGCTCAGGGGATAATTCACCCCTCCACTTT.

At least ten counts were recorded for this clonotype. CDR3 sequence reads: CASSLGSSYGYTF. CDR3 nucleotide sequence: TGTGCCAGCAGTTTAGGCAGTTCCTATGGCTACACCTTC. The chain is built from TRBV12-3 or TRBV12-4 and TRBJ1-2; D unclear. This CDR3 has 13 residues. Trimming shortened V by 1 base and J by 4 bases, and 7 bases separated the two germline ends.

This chain connects TRBV4-1 to TRBJ1-3; D not certain. Germline values: CDR1 MGHRA, CDR2 YSYEKL. The CDR3 consists of 14 residues. The ends were cut back, 3 bases at V and 3 bases at J, with 9 bases in the middle. The CDR3 sequence is CASSQGIDGNTIYF. The DNA for the CDR3 is TGCGCCAGCAGCCAGGGGATTGATGGAAACACCATATATTTT.

Concerning this clonotype itself: One end of the junction does not line up with germline, which may come from a read error. This chain links TRBV7-7 with TRBJ2-7; 8 bases are a match to TRBD2. Germline V gives CDR1 SSHAT, CDR2 FNYEAQ (reference sequence). The CDR3 loop spans 15 amino acids. Here the CDR3 DNA reads TGTGCTAGCAGCTTATACGGGGGGGAGGCCTACGAGCAGTACTTC. Amino acids: CASSLYGGEAYEQYF.

As to this clonotype: A much more abundant neighbour one base away suggests this may be a read error. V gene TRBV4-1 combines with J gene TRBJ2-7, with 8 bases fitting TRBD1. Germline V gene data show CDR1 as MGHRA and CDR2 as YSYEKL. The CDR3 loop spans 14 amino acids. This CDR3 is CARSHRDRRDEQYF. Here the CDR3 DNA reads TGCGCCAGAAGCCACCGGGACAGGAGGGACGAGCAGTACTTC.

Of note for this clonotype: Possible read error: a much larger clone is one base away. The J gene is TRBJ2-1, the V gene TRBV7-9; D is possibly TRBD2 (6 bases). Germline V gene sequence: CDR1 SEHNR, CDR2 FQNEAQ (reference sequence). This CDR3 is 13 amino acids long. Here the CDR3 DNA reads TGTGCCAGTGAGCGGGTTGCCTACACTGAGCAGTTCTTC. Its protein is CASERVAYTEQFF.

Only a few counts were recorded for this clonotype. The V and J genes are TRBV25-1 and TRBJ2-2, with D perhaps matching TRBD2 (6 bases). CDR3 size: 13 residues. Trimming removed 6 bases at V and 6 bases at J, with 11 bases between. From germline, CDR1 is MGHDK and CDR2 SYGVNS. CDR3 nucleotide sequence: TGTGCCAGCAGAAGTTCGGGAGCCGGGGAGCTGTTTTTT. This translates into CASRSSGAGELFF.

V and J are TRBV18 and TRBJ2-5, with 9 bases identical to TRBD1. This CDR3 has 14 amino acids. V lost 3 bases and J lost 4; bases outside the gene matches: 3. CDR1 and CDR2 (germline): KGHSH, LQKENI. CDR3 in DNA: TGTGCCAGCTCACCGCAGACAGGGGGAGAGACCCAGTACTTC. Its translation: CASSPQTGGETQYF.

J is TRBJ2-5 and V is TRBV6-5; 7 positions agree with TRBD1. The J segment lost 2 bases and the V segment lost 5 bases, leaving 17 bases of the junction unmatched. Per germline, CDR1 MNHEY and CDR2 SVGAGI. The CDR3 is 18 amino acids. CDR3 sequence reads: CASSTYEPLTGRQETQYF. In nucleotides, the CDR3 is TGTGCCAGCAGTACTTACGAACCCTTGACAGGGCGACAAGAGACCCAGTACTTC.

This clonotype was recorded many times. J is TRBJ2-2 and V is TRBV5-1; D unresolved. This CDR3 region has 14 residues. V was shortened by 4 bases and J by 9 bases, with 16 bases between the two germline ends. The V gene's germline CDR1 is SGHRS and CDR2 YFSETQ. In nucleotides, the CDR3 is TGCGCCAGCAGCGAACCTATGGATCGACGGGAGCTGTTTTTT. Its protein is CASSEPMDRRELFF.

The chain combines TRBV5-3 with TRBJ1-5; the D gene is possibly TRBD1 (6 bases). TRBV5-3 is an ORF, with its function uncertain. The CDR3 is 17 residues long. V dropped 2 bases and J dropped 3 bases, with 18 bases sitting between them. The CDR3 coding sequence is TGTGCCAGAAGCTTTTGGCAGGGGCCTTTACCCAATCAGCCCCAGCATTTT. It specifies CARSFWQGPLPNQPQHF.

J is TRBJ2-7 and V is TRBV5-1; D is undetermined. Deletions cut 0 bases from V and 2 bases from J, with 6 bases between. The CDR3 has 13 amino acids. Germline V gene lookup returns CDR1 SGHRS and CDR2 YFSETQ. CDR3 sequence reads: CASSLGNPYEQYF. CDR3 coding DNA: TGCGCCAGCAGCTTGGGAAACCCCTACGAGCAGTACTTC. Full variable domain (remainder filled in from reference TRBV5-1 and TRBJ2-7): KAGVTQTPRYLIKTRGQQVTLSCSPISGHRSVSWYQQTPGQGLQFLFEYFSETQRNKGNFPGRFSGRQFSNSRSEMNVSTLELGDSALYLCASSLGNPYEQYFGPGTRLTVT.

The chain is built from TRBV9 and TRBJ1-1, with 8 bases aligning to TRBD1. V trimming: 0 bases; J trimming: 6 bases; junction bases outside the gene matches: 16. Germline assignment: CDR1 SGDLS and CDR2 YYNGEE. The CDR3 runs to 18 residues. Written as DNA, the CDR3 is TGTGCCAGCAGCGTAGACCCGGGTGGGGGGCAGGGGGCCGCTGAAGCTTTCTTT. This encodes CASSVDPGGGQGAAEAFF. Full variable domain (remainder filled in from reference TRBV9 and TRBJ1-1): DSGVTQTPKHLITATGQRVTLRCSPRSGDLSVYWYQQSLDQGLQFLIQYYNGEERAKGNILERFSAQQFPDLHSELNLSSLELGDSALYFCASSVDPGGGQGAAEAFFGQGTRLTVV.

V usage is TRBV5-6 and J usage is TRBJ2-3; 8 bases are a match to TRBD1. The germline CDR1 and CDR2 sequences are SGHDT and YYEEEE. The CDR3 is 16 residues long. The J segment lost 1 base and the V segment lost 4 bases, leaving 8 bases of the junction unmatched. CDR3 sequence: CASSRTGWGGTDTQYF. The CDR3 DNA follows: TGTGCCAGCAGCCGGACAGGGTGGGGAGGCACAGATACGCAGTATTTT.

The chain employs TRBV11-2 and TRBJ2-5; 16 bases agree with TRBD2. The CDR3 sequence is 19 residues long. Germline trimming cut 5 bases from V and 3 bases from J; bases unmatched to any gene: 12. CDR1 and CDR2 (germline): SGHAT, FQNNGV. The CDR3 region has the DNA TGTGCCAGCAGCCCACTCCCGGGACTAGCGGGAGGGCCTGAAGAGACCCAGTACTTC. It codes for CASSPLPGLAGGPEETQYF. The full variable domain, rest sourced from reference TRBV11-2 and TRBJ2-5, is EAGVAQSPRYKIIEKRQSVAFWCNPISGHATLYWYQQILGQGPKLLIQFQNNGVVDDSQLPKDRFSAERLKGVDSTLKIQPAKLEDSAVYLCASSPLPGLAGGPEETQYFGPGTRLLVL.

There are a few counts of this clonotype. The chain couples TRBV7-2 to TRBJ1-5; maybe TRBD1 (6 bases). The CDR3 loop spans 16 amino acids. Germline V CDR1 and CDR2: SGHTA, FQGNSA. The V and J ends lost 5 bases and 0 bases respectively, with 14 bases between them. In DNA form, the CDR3 reads TGTGCCAGCAGCCGACGGGACATCTATAGCAATCAGCCCCAGCATTTT. Amino acid sequence: CASSRRDIYSNQPQHF.